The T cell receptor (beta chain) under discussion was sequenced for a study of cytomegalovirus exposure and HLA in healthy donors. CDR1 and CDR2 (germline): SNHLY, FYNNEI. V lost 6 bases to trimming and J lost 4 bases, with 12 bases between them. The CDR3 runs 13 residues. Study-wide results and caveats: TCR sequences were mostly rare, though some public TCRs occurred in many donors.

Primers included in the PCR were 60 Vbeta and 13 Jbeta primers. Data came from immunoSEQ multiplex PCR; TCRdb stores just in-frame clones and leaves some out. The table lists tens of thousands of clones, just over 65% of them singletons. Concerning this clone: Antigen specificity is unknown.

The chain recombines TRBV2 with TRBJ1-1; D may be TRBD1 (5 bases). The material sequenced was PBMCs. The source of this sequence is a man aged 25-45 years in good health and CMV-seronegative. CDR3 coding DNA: TGTGCCAGCAGGGGGGAGGGCGGCACTGAAGCTTTCTTT. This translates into CASRGEGGTEAFF.